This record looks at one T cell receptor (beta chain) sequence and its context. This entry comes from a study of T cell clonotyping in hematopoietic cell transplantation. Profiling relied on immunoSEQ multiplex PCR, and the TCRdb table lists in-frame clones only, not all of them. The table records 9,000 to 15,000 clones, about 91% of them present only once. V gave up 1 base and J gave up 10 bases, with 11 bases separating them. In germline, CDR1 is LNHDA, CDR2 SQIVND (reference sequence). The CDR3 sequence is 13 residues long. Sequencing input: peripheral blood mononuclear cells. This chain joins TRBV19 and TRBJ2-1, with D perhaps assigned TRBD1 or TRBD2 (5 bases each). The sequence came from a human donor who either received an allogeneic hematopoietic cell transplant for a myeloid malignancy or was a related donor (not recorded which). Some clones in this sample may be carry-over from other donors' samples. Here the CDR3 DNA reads TGTGCCAGTAGTATAGCGAGGGGATGGGAGCAGTTCTTC. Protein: CASSIARGWEQFF.